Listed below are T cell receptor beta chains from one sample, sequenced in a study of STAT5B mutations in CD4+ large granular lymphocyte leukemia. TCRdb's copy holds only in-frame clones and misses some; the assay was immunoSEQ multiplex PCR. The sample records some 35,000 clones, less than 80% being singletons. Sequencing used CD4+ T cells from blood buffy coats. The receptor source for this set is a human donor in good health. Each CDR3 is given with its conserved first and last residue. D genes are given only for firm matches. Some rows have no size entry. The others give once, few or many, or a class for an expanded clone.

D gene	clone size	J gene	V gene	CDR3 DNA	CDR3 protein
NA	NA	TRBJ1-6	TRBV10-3	TGTGCCATCAGTGAGGAGGCGGGTAATTCACCCCTCCACTTT	CAISEEAGNSPLHF
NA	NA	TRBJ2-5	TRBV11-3	TGTGCCAGCAGCCCCTCCGGACAACAAGGGACCCAGTACTTC	CASSPSGQQGTQYF
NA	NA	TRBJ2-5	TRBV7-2	TGTGCCAGCAGCACCGCGGCAGGATTCGCGGCCCAGTACTTC	CASSTAAGFAAQYF
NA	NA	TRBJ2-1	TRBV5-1	TGCGCCAGCAGCTTGGGAGACTGGTACAATGAGCAGTTCTTC	CASSLGDWYNEQFF
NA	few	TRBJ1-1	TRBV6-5	TGTGCCAGCAGTTCGGTGGGGGAGGAAGCTTTCTTT	CASSSVGEEAFF
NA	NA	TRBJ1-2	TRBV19	TGTGCCAGTACCCTGCAGGCCTCCCCTAAGGATGGCTACACCTTC	CASTLQASPKDGYTF
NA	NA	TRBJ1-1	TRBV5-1	TGCGCCAGCAGCTTGGTTGGGGGGGTGAACACTGAAGCTTTCTTT	CASSLVGGVNTEAFF
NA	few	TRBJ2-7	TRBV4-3	TGCGCCAGCAGCCAAGCTTGGGCAGGGAACTACGAGCAGTACTTC	CASSQAWAGNYEQYF
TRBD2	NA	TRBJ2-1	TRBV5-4	TGTGCCAGCAGCTTGGGGGCTAGCGGGGGTTACAATGAGCAGTTCTTC	CASSLGASGGYNEQFF
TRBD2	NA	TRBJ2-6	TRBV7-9	TGTGCCAGCAGCTTAGGAGCGGGGGGCAGCTCTGGGGCCAACGTCCTGACTTTC	CASSLGAGGSSGANVLTF